These 23 T cell receptor beta chains share one sample of origin, sequenced in a study of T cells in Graves' hyperthyroidism and ophthalmopathy. The investigators amplified TCR beta CDR3 regions from RNA transcripts. The HTBI set primed first-round TCR CDR3 RT-PCR. TCRdb re-called the multiplex PCR reads through MiXCR, storing one row per CDR3 protein. Among 400,000 or so distinct CDR3 sequences, about 14% were seen once, and the ten largest hold 28%. The sequencing input was blood. The source of these receptors is a middle-aged man with Graves' ophthalmopathy.

J is TRBJ2-3 and V is TRBV19; 8 bases agree with TRBD1. In germline, CDR1 is LNHDA, CDR2 SQIVND (reference sequence). With V trimmed by 5 bases and J by 2 bases, 6 bases remained unmatched. CDR3 length: 15 amino acids. CDR3 in amino acids: CASSLPGQVTDTQYF. The CDR3 bases are TGTGCCAGTAGTTTACCGGGACAGGTCACAGATACGCAGTATTTT.

This clonotype was seen at least ten times. The V call is TRBV28, the J call TRBJ1-6; 9 bases line up with TRBD1. CDR3 size: 15 residues. The V and J ends lost 6 bases and 6 bases, in that order; junction bases with no gene match: 6. From germline, CDR1 is MDHEN and CDR2 SYDVKM. CDR3 sequence reads: CASSTGTGRNSPLHF. CDR3 bases: TGTGCCAGCAGCACCGGGACAGGGCGTAATTCACCCCTCCACTTT.

This clonotype was picked up many times. The rearrangement uses TRBV18 and TRBJ1-1; no reliable D call. Trimming left V 4 bases short and J 2 bases short, with 14 bases between. Germline CDR1 reads KGHSH; CDR2 reads LQKENI. This CDR3 comprises 15 residues. As DNA, the CDR3 is TGTGCCAGCTCACTTACGGACGGGTATAACACTGAAGCTTTCTTT. It specifies CASSLTDGYNTEAFF.

The CDR3 DNA is TGTGCCAGCTCACCAATGGCCATTGGGAGCTACGAGCAGTACTTC. Translation: CASSPMAIGSYEQYF. The chain joins TRBV18 to TRBJ2-7, with D tentatively TRBD2 (5 bases). Per germline, CDR1 KGHSH and CDR2 LQKENI. CDR3 size: 15 residues. Trimming left V 2 bases short and J 3 bases short, with 14 bases between.

This clonotype was counted between two and nine times. The chain joins TRBV3-1 to TRBJ2-7, with 7 positions matching TRBD1. CDR1 is LGHDT, CDR2 YNNKEL, per germline (reference sequence). The V gene end was trimmed by 3 bases and the J gene end by 6 bases; junction bases not matched to a gene: 5. The CDR3 length is 13 residues. CDR3 sequence: CASSQPTGSEQYF. Written as DNA, the CDR3 is TGTGCCAGCAGCCAGCCGACAGGGAGCGAGCAGTACTTC.

V is TRBV14 and J is TRBJ2-1; 10 positions match TRBD2. Looked up from germline, CDR1 is SGHDN and CDR2 is FVKESK. V was clipped by 4 bases and J by 9 bases; unmatched bases: 12. This CDR3 comprises 16 residues. CDR3 residues: CASSLWSLAGVGEQFF. The CDR3 DNA follows: TGTGCCAGCAGCCTTTGGTCTCTAGCGGGAGTTGGTGAGCAGTTCTTC.

At least ten counts were recorded for this clonotype. As DNA, the CDR3 is TGTGCCAGCAGTGAAGTCGCGTCAGGAGGCATCGTTGGCTACACCTTC. Its translation is CASSEVASGGIVGYTF. The chain joins TRBV2 to TRBJ1-2; D remains ambiguous. The germline CDR1 and CDR2 sequences are SNHLY and FYNNEI. The CDR3 length is 16 residues. The V and J ends lost 1 base and 7 bases respectively, with 19 bases between them.

In this sample, this clonotype turned up a few times. This chain joins TRBV5-1 and TRBJ2-1; D unclear. V gave up 2 bases and J gave up 9 bases, with 12 bases separating them. Germline-derived CDR1 and CDR2 are SGHRS and YFSETQ. CDR3 length equals 13 residues. CDR3 nucleotide sequence: TGCGCCAGCAGCTTCGACGGCCTCGGTGAGCAGTTCTTC. This sequence encodes CASSFDGLGEQFF.

V is TRBV7-2 and J is TRBJ2-7; a possible D gene is TRBD2 (7 bases). The germline V gene encodes CDR1 SGHTA and CDR2 FQGNSA. Trimming cost V 5 bases and J 2 bases, with 19 bases left between them. There are 16 residues in the CDR3. In nucleotides, the CDR3 is TGTGCCAGCAGCCAAGGGCCGGGGGGCCGAGCCTACGAGCAGTACTTC. Translated: CASSQGPGGRAYEQYF.

This clonotype has ten or more counts. The genes are TRBV7-3 and TRBJ2-2; D remains ambiguous. The germline V gene has CDR1 SGHTA and CDR2 FQGTGA. This CDR3 contains 13 residues. Between the trimmed V and J ends, which lost 6 bases and 5 bases, there was a span of 10 bases. CDR3 DNA sequence: TGTGCCAGCAGTCCTAGTGTTACCGGGGAGCTGTTTTTT. It yields the protein CASSPSVTGELFF.

At least ten counts were recorded for this clonotype. The chain has TRBV18 and TRBJ2-5, with D possibly being TRBD1 (6 bases). The V and J ends lost 3 bases and 5 bases respectively, with 10 bases between them. Germline lookup yields CDR1 KGHSH and CDR2 LQKENI. This CDR3 comprises 13 residues. The CDR3 DNA reads as TGTGCCAGCTCACCGCAGGGGAAGGAGACCCAGTACTTC. It is translated as CASSPQGKETQYF.

The chain joins TRBV11-3 to TRBJ2-1, with D tentatively TRBD2 (6 bases). Germline-derived CDR1 and CDR2 are SGHNT and YENEEA. Between the trimmed V and J ends, which lost 5 bases and 1 base, there was a span of 12 bases. This CDR3 spans 15 amino acids. The CDR3 sequence is CASSTGTASYNEQFF. The CDR3 nucleotides read TGTGCCAGCAGCACCGGGACTGCTTCCTACAATGAGCAGTTCTTC.

This clonotype was recorded once. Possible read error: a much larger clone is one base away. The V gene is TRBV6-2 or TRBV6-3, the J gene TRBJ2-1; D is ambiguous. The CDR3 spans 11 residues. Per the germline V gene, CDR1 is MNHEY and CDR2 is SVGEGT. Trimming removed 7 bases from V and 5 bases from J, with 6 bases in between. CDR3 sequence: CASNGDNEQFF. The CDR3 DNA sequence: TGTGCCAGCAACGGTGACAATGAGCAGTTCTTC.

The chain joins TRBV6-4 to TRBJ2-3; 8 bases map to TRBD2. The CDR3 spans 15 residues. Germline assignment: CDR1 MRHNA and CDR2 SNTAGT. With 2 bases clipped from V and 1 base from J, the junction kept 2 bases outside the gene matches. The CDR3 DNA reads TGTGCCAGCAGTGACCGTAGCGGGGGCACAGATACGCAGTATTTT. Protein product: CASSDRSGGTDTQYF.

The chain combines TRBV7-9 with TRBJ2-1; 10 bases agree with TRBD1. Germline V gene data show CDR1 as SEHNR and CDR2 as FQNEAQ (reference sequence). CDR3 length equals 14 residues. After removal of 8 bases from V and 8 bases from J, the junction contained 9 bases not matched to a gene. As DNA, the CDR3 is TGTGCCAGCGTCAGGACAGGGGGTTTGGATGAGCAGTTCTTC. Protein product: CASVRTGGLDEQFF. Full variable domain (remainder filled in from reference TRBV7-9 and TRBJ2-1): DTGVSQNPRHKITKRGQNVTFRCDPISEHNRLYWYRQTLGQGPEFLTYFQNEAQLEKSRLLSDRFSAERPKGSFSTLEIQRTEQGDSAMYLCASVRTGGLDEQFFGPGTRLTVL.

In this sample, this clonotype turned up a few times. V and J are TRBV30 and TRBJ1-1, with TRBD1 as a possible D gene (5 bases). Germline loops: CDR1 GTSNPN, CDR2 SVGIG (reference sequence). The CDR3 runs 11 residues. Between the trimmed V and J ends, which lost 5 bases and 8 bases, there was a span of 12 bases. The CDR3 loop is CAWFHQGEAFF. The CDR3 region has the DNA TGTGCCTGGTTCCACCAGGGAGAAGCTTTCTTT.

CDR3 nucleotide sequence: TGTGCCAGCAGTCCCGGAGTTAGCACAGATACGCAGTATTTT. Protein: CASSPGVSTDTQYF. The J gene is TRBJ2-3, the V gene TRBV6-1; D is ambiguous. This CDR3 comprises 14 residues. Per germline, CDR1 MNHNS and CDR2 SASEGT. Deletions cut 5 bases from V and 0 bases from J, with 9 bases between.

This clonotype was picked up many times. The chain employs TRBV6-2 or TRBV6-3 and TRBJ2-7; 11 bases fit TRBD1. Per germline, CDR1 MNHEY and CDR2 SVGEGT. V dropped 7 bases and J dropped 2; count of bases not matched to a gene: 7. The CDR3 runs to 15 residues. The CDR3 coding sequence is TGTGCCAGCATCGACGGGGGACAGGGGGCCTACGAGCAGTACTTC. This gives the protein CASIDGGQGAYEQYF.

There are many counts of this clonotype. CDR3 coding DNA: TGCAGCGTTGGACCCGGGACAGGGGTATCGCAGTTCTTC. Its protein is CSVGPGTGVSQFF. This chain joins TRBV29-1 and TRBJ2-1, with 10 positions matching TRBD1. Unmatched junction bases numbered 9, after V lost 4 bases and J lost 12 bases. CDR1 and CDR2 from the germline V gene are SQVTM and ANQGSEA. The CDR3 is 13 amino acids.

Ten or more counts support this clonotype. V is TRBV2 and J is TRBJ2-5; 12 bases map to TRBD2. In germline, CDR1 is SNHLY, CDR2 FYNNEI. The CDR3 length is 15 residues. The ends lost 10 bases at V and 5 bases at J; junction bases unmatched: 11. The CDR3 is CANQIGTSGPETQYF. CDR3 coding DNA: TGTGCCAATCAAATTGGGACTAGCGGGCCGGAGACCCAGTACTTC. Together with reference TRBV2 and TRBJ2-5, the CDR3 gives the full variable domain: EPEVTQTPSHQVTQMGQEVILRCVPISNHLYFYWYRQILGQKVEFLVSFYNNEISEKSEIFDDQFSVERPDGSNFTLKIRSTKLEDSAMYFCANQIGTSGPETQYFGPGTRLLVL.

The V gene is TRBV28, the J gene TRBJ1-3; TRBD1 might be the D (5 bases). The CDR3 extends over 16 amino acids. The V end was cut by 6 bases, the J end by 1 base, with 16 bases between. The germline gives CDR1 MDHEN, CDR2 SYDVKM. The CDR3 loop reads CASSRTGPSSGNTIYF. The CDR3 region has the DNA TGTGCCAGCAGCCGAACGGGACCTTCATCTGGAAACACCATATATTTT.

The chain uses TRBV19 and TRBJ1-1; D remains ambiguous. The germline V gene encodes CDR1 LNHDA and CDR2 SQIVND (reference sequence). Trimming took off 7 bases at V and 0 bases at J, with 15 bases between the two ends. This CDR3 has 15 residues. The CDR3 loop is CASTLTTGLNTEAFF. DNA for the CDR3: TGTGCCAGTACCTTAACCACCGGCCTGAACACTGAAGCTTTCTTT.

This clonotype showed up many times. The chain employs TRBV12-3 or TRBV12-4 and TRBJ1-1, with D tentatively TRBD1 (6 bases). CDR3 length: 14 residues. Trimming removed 0 bases at V and 7 bases at J, with 12 bases between. CDR3 sequence (DNA): TGTGCCAGCAGTTTAGCGCCACAGGGTGGTGAAGCTTTCTTT. Translated: CASSLAPQGGEAFF.